These 16 T cell receptor beta chains share one sample of origin, sequenced in a study of T cells in localized non-small cell lung cancer. Repertoires were generated with immunoSEQ multiplex PCR, while TCRdb's copy carries only in-frame clones and drops some. The sample has 25,000 to 30,000 clones, about 90% seen once. The specimen was peripheral blood mononuclear cells, collected before any cancer treatment. The receptors were sampled from a woman aged 35 to 70 with stage III lung adenocarcinoma.

J is TRBJ1-1 and V is TRBV29-1, with TRBD1 identical over 7 bases. The CDR3 contains 13 residues. After removal of 8 bases from V and 1 base from J, the junction contained 7 bases not matched to a gene. The germline V gene has CDR1 SQVTM and CDR2 ANQGSEA. The CDR3 here is CSFRTGPNTEAFF. The DNA for the CDR3 is TGCAGCTTCCGGACAGGTCCGAACACTGAAGCTTTCTTT.

For the CDR3, the DNA is TGTGCCATCAGTACCCCAGCGGGGGGCACAGATACGCAGTATTTT. Its protein product is CAISTPAGGTDTQYF. The V gene is TRBV10-3, the J gene TRBJ2-3; the match to TRBD2 covers 8 bases. Trimming cost V 5 bases and J 1 base; bases outside gene matches: 5. There are 15 residues in the CDR3. Germline CDR1 is ENHRY and CDR2 is SYGVKD.

The V gene is TRBV10-3, the J gene TRBJ2-7; D assignment may be TRBD1 or TRBD2 (6 bases each). Germline CDR1 ENHRY, CDR2 SYGVKD. The CDR3 has 16 amino acids. V dropped 0 bases and J dropped 7 bases, with 19 bases sitting between them. The CDR3 bases are TGTGCCATCAGTGAGTCCATAACAGGGAATGGAGGGGAGCAGTACTTC. Protein product: CAISESITGNGGEQYF.

The rearrangement links TRBV5-6 to TRBJ1-4; 9 bases map to TRBD1. Trimming took 4 bases from V and 7 from J; bases not matched to a gene: 5. This CDR3 has 14 residues. The V gene's germline CDR1 is SGHDT and CDR2 YYEEEE. CDR3 DNA sequence: TGTGCCAGCAGCATGGACAGGGGAGGTGAAAAACTGTTTTTT. Encoded protein: CASSMDRGGEKLFF.

The chain recombines TRBV11-2 with TRBJ2-1; TRBD2 is a possible D gene (6 bases). This CDR3 is 15 amino acids long. The V end lost 3 bases, the J end lost 2 bases, and 11 bases lay between the germline ends. Germline-derived CDR1 and CDR2 are SGHAT and FQNNGV. In nucleotides, the CDR3 is TGTGCCAGCAGCTTCTTAGCGGACCCCTACAATGAGCAGTTCTTC. As protein: CASSFLADPYNEQFF.

This clone has only one observation. The V call is TRBV7-8, the J call TRBJ2-4; TRBD2 aligns across 7 bases. This CDR3 has 18 amino acids. Germline CDR1 and CDR2: SGHVS and FQNEAQ. The J segment lost 6 bases and the V segment lost 1 base, leaving 15 bases of the junction unmatched. The chain's CDR3 is CASSLGVMNAGEGNIQYF. Written as DNA, the CDR3 is TGTGCCAGCAGCTTAGGGGTTATGAACGCGGGAGAGGGAAACATTCAGTACTTC.

The chain joins TRBV18 to TRBJ2-1; D tentatively fits TRBD1 or TRBD2 (6 bases each). V lost 1 base to trimming and J lost 0 bases, with 7 bases between them. The CDR3 runs 15 residues. Germline V gene data show CDR1 as KGHSH and CDR2 as LQKENI. This CDR3 is CASSPQGGSYNEQFF. CDR3 DNA sequence: TGTGCCAGCTCACCACAGGGGGGCTCCTACAATGAGCAGTTCTTC.

The sample holds a few counts of this clone. The chain recombines TRBV10-1 with TRBJ1-2; a weak D match, TRBD1 (6 bases). Germline CDR1 WNHNN, CDR2 SYGVQD (reference sequence). The V and J ends lost 4 bases and 4 bases respectively, with 10 bases between them. The CDR3 is made up of 13 amino acids. CDR3 coding DNA: TGCGCCAGCAGTGGACAGGACGGCTATGGCTACACCTTC. Amino acid sequence: CASSGQDGYGYTF.

This chain connects TRBV7-2 to TRBJ2-1, with D possibly matching TRBD1 (6 bases). CDR1 SGHTA and CDR2 FQGNSA come from the germline V gene. The germline V and J ends were trimmed by 2 bases and 5 bases, with 10 bases remaining between them. This CDR3 comprises 14 residues. The CDR3 DNA is TGTGCCAGCAGCTTACTGCAGGGGAACAATGAGCAGTTCTTC. Its translation: CASSLLQGNNEQFF.

The rearrangement links TRBV18 to TRBJ1-1; no clear D gene. Germline V gives CDR1 KGHSH, CDR2 LQKENI. Trimming removed 4 bases from V and 3 bases from J, with 15 bases in between. The CDR3 has 15 residues. The CDR3 DNA is TGTGCCAGCTCACGACGGATTAACAGCGACACTGAAGCTTTCTTT. It translates to CASSRRINSDTEAFF.

The rearrangement joins TRBV7-9 to TRBJ2-1; 12 nucleotides match TRBD2. J was trimmed by 0 bases and V by 4 bases; bases with no gene match: 7. CDR1 and CDR2 from the germline V gene are SEHNR and FQNEAQ (reference sequence). The CDR3 length is 18 residues. CDR3 protein: CASSSGTSGSSSYNEQFF. In nucleotides, the CDR3 is TGTGCCAGCAGCTCCGGGACTAGCGGGTCCAGCTCCTACAATGAGCAGTTCTTC.

The chain recombines TRBV29-1 with TRBJ1-2; D not resolved. CDR3 length: 11 residues. V lost 4 bases and J lost 2, with 5 bases in between. Germline V gene data show CDR1 as SQVTM and CDR2 as ANQGSEA. In DNA, the CDR3 is TGCAGCGTTGGGGAGAACTATGGCTACACCTTC. Its protein product is CSVGENYGYTF.

The chain recombines TRBV30 with TRBJ1-5; tentative D call: TRBD1 (5 bases). Germline loops: CDR1 GTSNPN, CDR2 SVGIG (reference sequence). V lost 6 bases, J lost 3 bases, and 12 bases lay in between. This CDR3 is 13 amino acids long. CDR3 in amino acids: CACRRDDNQPQHF. The CDR3 nucleotides are TGTGCCTGCCGCCGGGACGACAATCAGCCCCAGCATTTT. Using reference TRBV30 and TRBJ1-5 for the parts outside the CDR3, the full variable domain is SQTIHQWPATLVQPVGSPLSLECTVEGTSNPNLYWYRQAAGRGLQLLFYSVGIGQISSEVPQNLSASRPQDRQFILSSKKLLLSDSGFYLCACRRDDNQPQHFGDGTRLSIL.

The genes are TRBV2 and TRBJ1-5; 7 positions agree with TRBD1. J gave up 6 bases and V 5 bases, and 7 bases lay outside the gene matches. The CDR3 length is 14 residues. Per germline, CDR1 SNHLY and CDR2 FYNNEI. The CDR3 DNA reads TGTGCCAGCAGTAAGACAGGGTGGGGTCAGCCCCAGCATTTT. It encodes CASSKTGWGQPQHF.

The chain joins TRBV28 to TRBJ2-7, with 9 bases aligning to TRBD1. Trimming cost V 7 bases and J 5 bases; bases outside gene matches: 9. Germline loops: CDR1 MDHEN, CDR2 SYDVKM. This CDR3 comprises 14 residues. The CDR3 sequence is CASTAGTGINEQYF. The CDR3 DNA reads as TGTGCCAGCACGGCCGGGACAGGGATCAACGAGCAGTACTTC.

The chain employs TRBV7-9 and TRBJ2-7; 7 nucleotides align to TRBD2. The CDR3 extends over 16 amino acids. With 1 base clipped from V and 2 bases from J, the junction kept 8 bases outside the gene matches. CDR1 and CDR2 (germline): SEHNR, FQNEAQ (reference sequence). CDR3 in DNA: TGTGCCAGCAGCTTAGAGTTTACTAGCGCTCCCTACGAGCAGTACTTC. Translated, it gives CASSLEFTSAPYEQYF.